These T cell receptor beta chains were read from a single sample in a study of blood T cells in healthy people across ages. TCRdb independently ran MiXCR on the 5' RACE reads; one entry per CDR3 protein. The data show about 1.1 million distinct CDR3 sequences, 30% to 40% seen once. Sequenced material: blood. The origin of the receptors is a man between 18 and 29 years old in good health. CDR3s include the opening cysteine and the closing phenylalanine or tryptophan. A D gene is named only where the DNA matches it firmly. A row's size may be missing; if present it is once, few, many or a size class.

j_call | clone_size | d_call | v_call | cdr3_nt | cdr3_aa
TRBJ2-3 | . | TRBD2 | TRBV9 | TGTGCCAGCAGCCCCCGGGGACTAGCTGATTCAAAGACGCAGTATTTT | CASSPRGLADSKTQYF
TRBJ1-1 | . | . | TRBV7-2 | TGTGCCAGCAGCTTTGGAAAGCCCATGAACACTGAAGCTTTCTTT | CASSFGKPMNTEAFF
TRBJ1-1 | . | TRBD1 | TRBV6-2/TRBV6-3 | TGTGCCAGCAGTTACGGGACAGGGGAAACTTTCTTT | CASSYGTGETFF
TRBJ2-3 | few | . | TRBV20-1 | TGCAGTGCCACGCCGGGCGCCGATACGCAGTATTTT | CSATPGADTQYF
TRBJ1-2 | few | TRBD1 | TRBV9 | TGTGCCACCTCAACCGGGACAGATACTAATGGCTACACCTTC | CATSTGTDTNGYTF
TRBJ1-1 | few | . | TRBV7-9 | TGTGCCAGCAGCGACCAGACCCGGCGGGACACTGAAGCTTTCTTT | CASSDQTRRDTEAFF
TRBJ1-5 | . | . | TRBV29-1 | TGCAGCGTTGTGACGGGGTCGGGCAATCAGCCCCAGCATTTT | CSVVTGSGNQPQHF
TRBJ2-7 | few | . | TRBV15 | TGTGCCACCAGCAGATCTGTACGGGGACAATACAATGAGCAGTACTTC | CATSRSVRGQYNEQYF
TRBJ1-1 | . | TRBD1 | TRBV28 | TGTGCCAGCAGTACTACAGGGGTCACTGAAGCTTTCTTT | CASSTTGVTEAFF
TRBJ2-3 | few | . | TRBV12-5 | TGTGCTAGTGGTTTGGTAAGGGGGACAGATACGCAGTATTTT | CASGLVRGTDTQYF
TRBJ1-2 | . | TRBD1 | TRBV20-1 | TGCAGTGCTAGAGATCTGCAGGGGGCAGGCCATGGCTACACCTTC | CSARDLQGAGHGYTF
TRBJ2-5 | . | TRBD1 | TRBV7-7 | TGTGCCAGCAGCTCCATGGGGACAGGTGAGCAGTACTTC | CASSSMGTGEQYF
TRBJ2-1 | . | TRBD2 | TRBV12-3/TRBV12-4 | TGTGCCAGCAGACCTAGCGGGGGGATCTCCTACAATGAGCAGTTCTTC | CASRPSGGISYNEQFF
TRBJ2-4 | . | . | TRBV12-3/TRBV12-4 | TGTGCCAGCAGTTATACTAGGGACGGCATTCAGTACTTC | CASSYTRDGIQYF
TRBJ2-5 | few | . | TRBV12-3/TRBV12-4 | TGTGCCAGCAGTGTCGTGGTGAGGGAGACCCAGTACTTC | CASSVVVRETQYF
TRBJ2-3 | few | . | TRBV4-1 | TGCGCCAGCAGCCGGTCTGAAGCGAGGGTGGATACGCAGTATTTT | CASSRSEARVDTQYF
TRBJ2-3 | . | . | TRBV6-5 | TGTGCCAGCAGTTACTCAGCTCGGAGTAGCACAGATACGCAGTATTTT | CASSYSARSSTDTQYF
TRBJ1-4 | few | TRBD1 | TRBV7-2 | TGTGCCAGCAGCCTGAACCGGGACAGCACCGAAAAACTGTTTTTT | CASSLNRDSTEKLFF
TRBJ2-5 | . | . | TRBV18 | TGTGCCAGCTCCCCCGACAATCTCCAAGAGACCCAGTACTTC | CASSPDNLQETQYF
TRBJ1-3 | few | . | TRBV12-3/TRBV12-4 | TGTGCCAGCAGTTTAGGGCAGCCTGGAAACACCATATATTTT | CASSLGQPGNTIYF
TRBJ2-2 | . | . | TRBV25-1 | TGTGCCAGCATGGGACGGTCGAACACCGGGGAGCTGTTTTTT | CASMGRSNTGELFF
TRBJ2-7 | . | . | TRBV6-2/TRBV6-3 | TGTGCCAGCAGTTACCCGTCCACCCTTGCCGGGGAATACTACTACGAGCAGTACTTC | CASSYPSTLAGEYYYEQYF
TRBJ2-1 | many | . | TRBV5-1 | TGCGCCAGCAGCTTGGGAACAGAAACTTACAATGAGCAGTTCTTC | CASSLGTETYNEQFF
TRBJ2-1 | once | . | TRBV7-2 | TGTGCCAGCAGACCGACTCCCGAAACCTACAATGAGCGGTTCTTC | CASRPTPETYNERFF
TRBJ1-1 | . | . | TRBV30 | TGTGCCGGGAGTGTAAGTGGTGAAGCTTTCTTT | CAGSVSGEAFF
TRBJ2-1 | few | . | TRBV4-3 | TGCGCCAGCAGCCAAGTCGGCGGAGAAAGCTCCTACAATGAGCAGTTCTTC | CASSQVGGESSYNEQFF
TRBJ2-3 | . | TRBD2 | TRBV20-1 | TGCAGTGCTGGTGGCGGGGGAGACACAGATACGCAGTATTTT | CSAGGGGDTDTQYF
TRBJ1-1 | many | TRBD1 | TRBV10-3 | TGTGCCATCAGTGAGCGGACACAGGGGCTGAACACTGAAGCTTTCTTT | CAISERTQGLNTEAFF
TRBJ1-1 | . | . | TRBV7-2 | TGTGCCAGCAGCACCCCCGCTGCGCAGAACACTGAAGCTTTCTTT | CASSTPAAQNTEAFF
TRBJ1-6 | . | . | TRBV4-3 | TGCGCCAGCAGCCAAGGGACAGTCCTCTATAATTCACCCCTCCACTTT | CASSQGTVLYNSPLHF
TRBJ2-3 | many | . | TRBV10-3 | TGTGCCACCAAGGTGGACCCCCAGGCCCCAGATACGCAGTATTTT | CATKVDPQAPDTQYF
TRBJ2-1 | . | TRBD2 | TRBV27 | TGTGCCAGCAGTCTCCTCCAGCGGGGGGGCCTGAATGAGCAGTTCTTC | CASSLLQRGGLNEQFF
TRBJ2-1 | once | TRBD2 | TRBV9 | TGTGCCAGCAGCGTCCGAGCGGGGGGCCTAAACAATGAGCAGTTCTTC | CASSVRAGGLNNEQFF
TRBJ2-7 | . | TRBD1 | TRBV6-7 | TGTGCCAGCAGTCCTAGAGGGGACAGAAAATCCTACGAGCGGTACTTC | CASSPRGDRKSYERYF
TRBJ1-2 | . | TRBD1 | TRBV20-1 | TGCAGTGCTTTCTTAGCGGGGACAGGACAATTTAACTATGGCTACACCTTC | CSAFLAGTGQFNYGYTF
TRBJ1-4 | . | . | TRBV20-1 | TGCAGTGCTCCGGACAGCGTGGGGAAACTGTTTTTT | CSAPDSVGKLFF
TRBJ2-3 | few | . | TRBV30 | TGTGCCTGGAGTGGCGGGCGCACAGATACGCAGTATTTT | CAWSGGRTDTQYF
TRBJ2-3 | few | . | TRBV20-1 | TGCAGTGCTAGCGCCGCCCCCGGCCAGACAGATACGCAGTATTTT | CSASAAPGQTDTQYF
TRBJ2-5 | few | . | TRBV5-4 | TGTGCCAGCAGCAATGGGGCGGACGCTCAAGAGACCCAGTACTTC | CASSNGADAQETQYF
TRBJ2-7 | . | . | TRBV6-5 | TGTGCCAGCAGTTACGCGCGGGACTTGTCCTACGAGCAGTACTTC | CASSYARDLSYEQYF
TRBJ2-5 | once | . | TRBV5-1 | TGCGCCAGCAGCTTGGGGACAGAAATATTACAAGAGGCCCAGTACTTC | CASSLGTEILQEAQYF
TRBJ1-4 | . | . | TRBV18 | TGTGCCAGCTCAATGGGTGAAACTAATGAAAAACTGTTTTTT | CASSMGETNEKLFF
TRBJ2-6 | . | . | TRBV30 | TGTGCCTGGAGTGTGGCAGGGCACTTCTCTGGGGCCAACGTCCTGACTTTC | CAWSVAGHFSGANVLTF
TRBJ2-2 | few | . | TRBV27 | TGTGCCAGCAGTTTATCTAGACCCGGGGAGCTGTTTTTT | CASSLSRPGELFF
TRBJ1-4 | . | . | TRBV7-2 | TGTGCCAGCAGCTTAGTTGGGGGTAATGAAAAACTGTTTTTT | CASSLVGGNEKLFF